This entry lists 29 T cell receptor beta chains sequenced from one sample in a study of cytomegalovirus exposure and HLA in healthy donors (dated by TCRdb to about 2017). Receptor libraries were prepared by the immunoSEQ multiplex PCR assay. TCRdb mirrors the immuneACCESS table, restricted to in-frame sequences. Some clones are absent from its copies; in checked studies, under half trace to an unresolved V gene, and the reason for the others is unknown. Here the sample has under 200,000 clones; about 81% occur a single time. About 1.2% of the sample is in the top ten clones. What was sequenced was PBMCs. The receptors were sampled from a woman aged 25 to 45 in good health and CMV-seronegative.

The gene calls are TRBV2 and TRBJ1-1; 7 nucleotides agree with TRBD1. CDR1 is SNHLY, CDR2 FYNNEI, per germline. This CDR3 has 14 residues. V dropped 2 bases and J dropped 3; count of bases not matched to a gene: 3. The CDR3 DNA reads TGTGCCAGCAGTGAATATCAGGGGGACACTGAAGCTTTCTTT. This encodes CASSEYQGDTEAFF.

Note on this clone: Other DNA sequences in the same sample also yield this CDR3. V is TRBV28 and J is TRBJ2-6, with D hard to call. There are 15 residues in the CDR3. Trimming shortened V by 3 bases and J by 1 base, and 7 bases separated the two germline ends. Germline V lookup: CDR1 MDHEN, CDR2 SYDVKM. CDR3 in DNA: TGTGCCAGCAGTTTGCGCGGATCTGGGGCCAACGTCCTGACTTTC. Its translation is CASSLRGSGANVLTF.

J is TRBJ1-1 and V is TRBV25-1, with D perhaps matching TRBD1 (6 bases). The CDR3 covers 14 residues. V was pared by 4 bases and J by 3 bases, with 12 bases between. Per the germline V gene, CDR1 is MGHDK and CDR2 is SYGVNS. The CDR3 reads CASSVNRADTEAFF. CDR3 DNA: TGTGCCAGCAGTGTCAACAGGGCCGACACTGAAGCTTTCTTT.

The rearrangement links TRBV15 to TRBJ1-6; TRBD1 might be the D (6 bases). V lost 5 bases to trimming and J lost 6 bases, with 20 bases between them. In germline, CDR1 is LNHNV, CDR2 YYDKDF (reference sequence). CDR3 length: 17 amino acids. This chain's CDR3 is CATSGGWGGNLNSPLHF. DNA for the CDR3: TGTGCCACCAGCGGGGGCTGGGGCGGTAACCTTAATTCACCCCTCCACTTT.

The chain links TRBV29-1 to TRBJ2-7, with 10 bases matching TRBD1. CDR1 and CDR2 from the germline V gene are SQVTM and ANQGSEA. The V gene end was trimmed by 5 bases and the J gene end by 3 bases; junction bases not matched to a gene: 7. The CDR3 totals 14 residues. The CDR3 nucleotides are TGCAGCGTTCTTCGGACAGGGGGGAGCTACGAGCAGTACTTC. It is translated as CSVLRTGGSYEQYF.

This clone has a single count. The J gene is TRBJ1-5, the V gene TRBV6-5; possibly TRBD1 for D (5 bases). Looked up from germline, CDR1 is MNHEY and CDR2 is SVGAGI. CDR3 length: 14 amino acids. Trimming took 2 bases from V and 7 from J, leaving 12 bases between them. In nucleotides, the CDR3 is TGTGCCAGCAGTTACGAGGTGAAGGGGCAGCCCCAGCATTTT. It specifies CASSYEVKGQPQHF.

This clone was recorded only once. V gene TRBV9 combines with J gene TRBJ2-2; D possibly corresponds to TRBD2 (6 bases). Germline V gene sequence: CDR1 SGDLS, CDR2 YYNGEE. The V end was cut by 0 bases, the J end by 5 bases, with 11 bases between. CDR3 length equals 15 residues. The CDR3 sequence: CASSVGLEVTGELFF. DNA for the CDR3: TGTGCCAGCAGCGTAGGACTAGAAGTAACCGGGGAGCTGTTTTTT. The full variable domain, completed using reference TRBV9 and TRBJ2-2, is DSGVTQTPKHLITATGQRVTLRCSPRSGDLSVYWYQQSLDQGLQFLIQYYNGEERAKGNILERFSAQQFPDLHSELNLSSLELGDSALYFCASSVGLEVTGELFFGEGSRLTVL.

The genes are TRBV7-9 and TRBJ2-1; a weak D match, TRBD1 (5 bases). The CDR3 covers 15 residues. Germline CDR1 and CDR2: SEHNR and FQNEAQ (reference sequence). Trimming took 5 bases from V and 8 from J, leaving 19 bases between them. DNA of the CDR3: TGTGCCAGCAGCCCGTCCAGGGTGGCTAGGGATGAGCAGTTCTTC. Translation gives CASSPSRVARDEQFF.

This clone was picked up one time. The rearrangement joins TRBV5-1 to TRBJ1-1; maybe TRBD1 (6 bases). Germline CDR1 reads SGHRS; CDR2 reads YFSETQ. Trimming took 1 base from V and 1 from J, leaving 14 bases between them. This CDR3 has 16 amino acids. The CDR3 protein is CASSLSLNRANTEAFF. The DNA for the CDR3 is TGCGCCAGCAGCTTGTCCTTGAACAGGGCGAACACTGAAGCTTTCTTT.

This clone has ten or more counts. Additional DNA sequences in this sample encode the identical CDR3. The chain links TRBV5-6 to TRBJ2-1; possibly TRBD1 for D (6 bases). V lost 0 bases, J lost 4 bases, and 8 bases lay in between. The germline V gene has CDR1 SGHDT and CDR2 YYEEEE. The CDR3 has 14 residues. The CDR3 DNA follows: TGTGCCAGCAGCTTGGTTACAGGGTACAATGAGCAGTTCTTC. The encoded protein is CASSLVTGYNEQFF.

V is TRBV7-9 and J is TRBJ1-5; tentatively, D is TRBD1 (5 bases). This CDR3 is built from 14 residues. Trimming removed 5 bases from V and 0 bases from J, with 8 bases in between. Germline loops: CDR1 SEHNR, CDR2 FQNEAQ (reference sequence). This chain's CDR3 is CASSPRDSNQPQHF. The CDR3 DNA follows: TGTGCCAGCAGCCCCAGGGATAGCAATCAGCCCCAGCATTTT.

The chain links TRBV5-1 to TRBJ1-3; the D is unclear. The germline V and J ends were trimmed by 0 bases and 0 bases, with 10 bases remaining between them. This CDR3 has 16 residues. Germline V gene sequence: CDR1 SGHRS, CDR2 YFSETQ. CDR3 loop: CASSLDQAYSGNTIYF. CDR3 nucleotide sequence: TGCGCCAGCAGCTTGGATCAGGCCTACTCTGGAAACACCATATATTTT.

This clone turned up a few times. The genes are TRBV6-1 and TRBJ2-1, with D possibly being TRBD2 (6 bases). CDR1 is MNHNS and CDR2 is SASEGT in the germline V gene. There are 14 residues in the CDR3. V gave up 4 bases and J gave up 2 bases, with 9 bases separating them. The CDR3: CASSGRAAYNEQFF. Here the CDR3 DNA reads TGTGCCAGCAGTGGGAGGGCCGCCTACAATGAGCAGTTCTTC.

Of note for this clone: This sample also contains other DNA sequences that code for the same CDR3. This chain connects TRBV7-9 to TRBJ2-1; maybe TRBD2 (6 bases). V was clipped by 2 bases and J by 3 bases, with 8 bases between them. CDR1 and CDR2 (germline): SEHNR, FQNEAQ (reference sequence). This CDR3 contains 14 residues. The CDR3 region has the DNA TGTGCCAGCAGCTTAACCGGGAGCTACAATGAGCAGTTCTTC. Translated: CASSLTGSYNEQFF.

This chain connects TRBV27 to TRBJ2-7, with TRBD2 matching over 13 bases. Unmatched junction bases numbered 0, after V lost 4 bases and J lost 3 bases. This CDR3 region has 14 residues. Germline V gives CDR1 MNHEY, CDR2 SMNVEV (reference sequence). CDR3 sequence: CASSWTSGGYEQYF. The CDR3 bases are TGTGCCAGCAGTTGGACTAGCGGGGGCTACGAGCAGTACTTC.

The rearrangement links TRBV5-1 to TRBJ1-1, with D maybe TRBD1 (6 bases). The CDR3 totals 12 residues. The V end lost 10 bases, the J end lost 1 base, and 11 bases lay between the germline ends. Germline CDR1 is SGHRS and CDR2 is YFSETQ. The CDR3 bases are TGCGCCTCCCACAGGGAGAACACTGAAGCTTTCTTT. Translating it yields CASHRENTEAFF.

The CDR3 DNA reads as TGTGCCTGGAGCCCTTCAGCCAGGGGCTACACCTTC. Protein product: CAWSPSARGYTF. The chain combines TRBV30 with TRBJ1-2; D call uncertain. The CDR3 sequence is 12 residues long. V was clipped by 3 bases and J by 8 bases, with 13 bases between them. Looked up from germline, CDR1 is GTSNPN and CDR2 is SVGIG (reference sequence).

This chain joins TRBV27 and TRBJ2-5, with TRBD1 matching over 7 bases. Germline values: CDR1 MNHEY, CDR2 SMNVEV (reference sequence). Unmatched junction bases numbered 8, after V lost 5 bases and J lost 5 bases. The CDR3 is 14 residues long. CDR3 in DNA: TGTGCCAGCAGTAGACACAGGGGTACGGAGACCCAGTACTTC. It translates to CASSRHRGTETQYF.

This rearrangement joins TRBV5-1 to TRBJ1-4; tentatively, D is TRBD1 (5 bases). The germline V gene has CDR1 SGHRS and CDR2 YFSETQ. Trimming cost V 4 bases and J 8 bases, with 12 bases left between them. CDR3 size: 13 residues. CDR3 loop: CASSQDRWEKLFF. CDR3 bases: TGCGCCAGCAGCCAAGACAGATGGGAAAAACTGTTTTTT.

The V and J genes are TRBV2 and TRBJ2-6; 8 bases are shared with TRBD1. The V gene end was trimmed by 7 bases and the J gene end by 0 bases; junction bases not matched to a gene: 23. The CDR3 covers 22 residues. Germline V gives CDR1 SNHLY, CDR2 FYNNEI. CDR3 residues: CASTTNRQGTGFFGSGANVLTF. CDR3 DNA sequence: TGTGCCAGCACCACGAACAGACAGGGGACGGGGTTTTTTGGCTCTGGGGCCAACGTCCTGACTTTC.

This rearrangement joins TRBV4-1 to TRBJ1-2; 7 bases fit TRBD1. J was trimmed by 1 base and V by 3 bases; bases with no gene match: 8. The CDR3 contains 16 residues. The germline V gene encodes CDR1 MGHRA and CDR2 YSYEKL. CDR3 sequence reads: CASSHPGTEVNYGYTF. CDR3 nucleotides: TGCGCCAGCAGCCATCCCGGGACAGAGGTTAACTATGGCTACACCTTC.

This rearrangement joins TRBV2 to TRBJ2-5; the match to TRBD2 covers 9 bases. CDR1 SNHLY and CDR2 FYNNEI come from the germline V gene. Trimming removed 6 bases from V and 5 bases from J; junction bases left unmatched: 10. The CDR3 totals 15 residues. The CDR3 bases are TGTGCCAGCAGAAATAGCGGGAGAGGGAGGGAGACCCAGTACTTC. Translating it yields CASRNSGRGRETQYF.

The chain uses TRBV9 and TRBJ1-4; D unresolved. Trimming took off 0 bases at V and 3 bases at J, with 6 bases between the two ends. Germline lookup yields CDR1 SGDLS and CDR2 YYNGEE. The CDR3 spans 14 residues. CDR3 sequence reads: CASSVGHPNEKLFF. Written as DNA, the CDR3 is TGTGCCAGCAGCGTAGGGCATCCTAATGAAAAACTGTTTTTT. Together with reference TRBV9 and TRBJ1-4, the CDR3 gives the full variable domain: DSGVTQTPKHLITATGQRVTLRCSPRSGDLSVYWYQQSLDQGLQFLIQYYNGEERAKGNILERFSAQQFPDLHSELNLSSLELGDSALYFCASSVGHPNEKLFFGSGTQLSVL.

The table lists this clone with a count of one. The chain has TRBV29-1 and TRBJ2-3; D is possibly TRBD2 (6 bases). The CDR3 is made up of 14 amino acids. The V end was cut by 7 bases, the J end by 2 bases, with 16 bases between. Germline values: CDR1 SQVTM, CDR2 ANQGSEA. The CDR3 DNA is TGCAGCGCCGCCCCGGGACTTATCACAGATACGCAGTATTTT. Residues: CSAAPGLITDTQYF.

The V gene is TRBV7-9, the J gene TRBJ2-7; 7 bases align to TRBD2. V trimming: 5 bases; J trimming: 0 bases; junction bases outside the gene matches: 7. CDR3 length equals 15 residues. Germline CDR1 reads SEHNR; CDR2 reads FQNEAQ (reference sequence). CDR3: CASSLGEGNSYEQYF. CDR3 sequence (DNA): TGTGCCAGCAGCCTAGGGGAGGGGAACTCCTACGAGCAGTACTTC. The whole variable domain, remainder taken from reference TRBV7-9 and TRBJ2-7, is DTGVSQNPRHKITKRGQNVTFRCDPISEHNRLYWYRQTLGQGPEFLTYFQNEAQLEKSRLLSDRFSAERPKGSFSTLEIQRTEQGDSAMYLCASSLGEGNSYEQYFGPGTRLTVT.

The chain couples TRBV5-1 to TRBJ2-5, with TRBD1 identical over 9 bases. The CDR3 runs to 15 residues. In germline, CDR1 is SGHRS, CDR2 YFSETQ. V gave up 4 bases and J gave up 1 base; unmatched junction bases: 5. CDR3: CASSMGQGSQETQYF. Here the CDR3 DNA reads TGCGCCAGCAGCATGGGACAGGGTTCCCAAGAGACCCAGTACTTC.

The chain links TRBV6-1 to TRBJ1-2; 7 bases are shared with TRBD1. The V and J ends lost 6 bases and 6 bases, in that order; junction bases with no gene match: 7. The CDR3 contains 13 residues. The V gene's germline CDR1 is MNHNS and CDR2 SASEGT. In DNA, the CDR3 is TGTGCCAGCAGCCTCTGGACAGGAGATGGCTACACCTTC. Translated: CASSLWTGDGYTF.

On this clone itself: Other DNA sequences in the sample encode the same CDR3. This chain joins TRBV30 and TRBJ2-5; possibly TRBD2 for D (5 bases). V lost 0 bases to trimming and J lost 5 bases, with 7 bases between them. This CDR3 is 12 amino acids long. Germline V gene lookup returns CDR1 GTSNPN and CDR2 SVGIG (reference sequence). This chain's CDR3 is CAWSVRGETQYF. The DNA for the CDR3 is TGTGCCTGGAGTGTACGAGGGGAGACCCAGTACTTC.

The V call is TRBV5-1, the J call TRBJ2-5, with D perhaps TRBD2 (6 bases). Trimming shortened V by 1 base and J by 2 bases, and 12 bases separated the two germline ends. CDR1 and CDR2 (germline): SGHRS, YFSETQ. The CDR3 runs 15 residues. CDR3 nucleotides: TGCGCCAGCAGCTTGAATGCGGGGAGGCAAGAGACCCAGTACTTC. This encodes CASSLNAGRQETQYF. Full variable domain (outside the CDR3, taken from reference TRBV5-1 and TRBJ2-5): KAGVTQTPRYLIKTRGQQVTLSCSPISGHRSVSWYQQTPGQGLQFLFEYFSETQRNKGNFPGRFSGRQFSNSRSEMNVSTLELGDSALYLCASSLNAGRQETQYFGPGTRLLVL.